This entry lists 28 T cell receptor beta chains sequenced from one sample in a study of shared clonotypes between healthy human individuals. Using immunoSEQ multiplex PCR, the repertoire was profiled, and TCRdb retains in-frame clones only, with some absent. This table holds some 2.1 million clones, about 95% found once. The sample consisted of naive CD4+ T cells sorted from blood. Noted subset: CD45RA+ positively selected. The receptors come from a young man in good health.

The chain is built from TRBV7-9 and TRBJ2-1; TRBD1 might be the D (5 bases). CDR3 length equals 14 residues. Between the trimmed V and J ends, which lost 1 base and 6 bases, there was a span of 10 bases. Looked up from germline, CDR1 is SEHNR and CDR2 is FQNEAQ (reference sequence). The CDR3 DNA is TGTGCCAGCAGCTTAGGACGGCAGGGCAATGAGCAGTTCTTC. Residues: CASSLGRQGNEQFF.

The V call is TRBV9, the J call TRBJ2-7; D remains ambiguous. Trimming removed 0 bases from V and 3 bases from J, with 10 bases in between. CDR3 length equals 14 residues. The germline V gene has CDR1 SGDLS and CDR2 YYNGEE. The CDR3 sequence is CASSVGGSLYEQYF. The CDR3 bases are TGTGCCAGCAGCGTAGGGGGTAGCCTCTACGAGCAGTACTTC.

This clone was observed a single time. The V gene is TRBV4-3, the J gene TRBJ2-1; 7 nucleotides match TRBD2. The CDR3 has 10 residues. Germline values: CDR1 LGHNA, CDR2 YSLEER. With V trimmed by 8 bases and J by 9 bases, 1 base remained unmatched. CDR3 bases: TGCGCCAGCCCGGGGGGTGAGCAGTTCTTC. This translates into CASPGGEQFF.

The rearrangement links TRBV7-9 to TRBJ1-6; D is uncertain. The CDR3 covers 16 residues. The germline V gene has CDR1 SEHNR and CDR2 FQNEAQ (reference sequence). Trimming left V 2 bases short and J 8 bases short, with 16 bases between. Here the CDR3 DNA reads TGTGCCAGCAGCTTACGCCTCCCAAACGGGGATTCACCCCTCCACTTT. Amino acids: CASSLRLPNGDSPLHF. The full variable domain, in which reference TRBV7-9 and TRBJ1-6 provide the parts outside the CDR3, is DTGVSQNPRHKITKRGQNVTFRCDPISEHNRLYWYRQTLGQGPEFLTYFQNEAQLEKSRLLSDRFSAERPKGSFSTLEIQRTEQGDSAMYLCASSLRLPNGDSPLHFGNGTRLTVT.

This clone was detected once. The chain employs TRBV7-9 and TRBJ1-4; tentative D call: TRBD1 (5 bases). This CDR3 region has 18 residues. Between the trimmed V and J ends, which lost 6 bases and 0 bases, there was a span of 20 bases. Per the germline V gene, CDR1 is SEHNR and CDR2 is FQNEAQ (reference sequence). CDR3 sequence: CASRPSTVFSATNEKLFF. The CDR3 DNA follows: TGTGCCAGCAGACCGTCGACAGTTTTCTCCGCAACTAATGAAAAACTGTTTTTT.

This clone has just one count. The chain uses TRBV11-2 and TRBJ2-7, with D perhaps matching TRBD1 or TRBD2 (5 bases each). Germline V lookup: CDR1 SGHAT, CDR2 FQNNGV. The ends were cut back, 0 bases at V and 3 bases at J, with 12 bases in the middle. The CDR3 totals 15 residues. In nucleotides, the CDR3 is TGTGCCAGCAGCTTAGATCCGGGGCGCAACTACGAGCAGTACTTC. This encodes CASSLDPGRNYEQYF.

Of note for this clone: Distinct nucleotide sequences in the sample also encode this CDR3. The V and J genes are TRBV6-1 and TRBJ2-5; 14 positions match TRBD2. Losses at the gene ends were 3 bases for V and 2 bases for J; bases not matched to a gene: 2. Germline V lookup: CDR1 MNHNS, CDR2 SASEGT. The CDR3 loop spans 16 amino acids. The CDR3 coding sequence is TGTGCCAGCAGTGAGAGACTAGCGGGGGGGCAAGAGACCCAGTACTTC. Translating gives CASSERLAGGQETQYF.

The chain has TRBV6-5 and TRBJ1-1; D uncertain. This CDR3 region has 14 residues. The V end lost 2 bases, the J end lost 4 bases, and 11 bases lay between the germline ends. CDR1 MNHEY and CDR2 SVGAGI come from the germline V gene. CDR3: CASSYGGFSTEAFF. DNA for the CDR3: TGTGCCAGCAGTTACGGAGGGTTTAGCACTGAAGCTTTCTTT.

CDR3 in amino acids: CASSPAGTGANQPQHF. CDR3 sequence (DNA): TGTGCCAGCAGCCCCGCGGGGACAGGGGCGAATCAGCCCCAGCATTTT. The rearrangement links TRBV7-9 to TRBJ1-5; 10 bases agree with TRBD1. V lost 5 bases, J lost 4 bases, and 8 bases stayed unmatched. Germline values: CDR1 SEHNR, CDR2 FQNEAQ (reference sequence). The CDR3 covers 16 residues.

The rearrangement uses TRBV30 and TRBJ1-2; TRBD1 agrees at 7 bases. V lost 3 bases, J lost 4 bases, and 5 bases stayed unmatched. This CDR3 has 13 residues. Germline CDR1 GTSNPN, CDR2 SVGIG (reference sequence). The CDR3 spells CAWSQDRLYGYTF. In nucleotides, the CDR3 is TGTGCCTGGAGCCAGGACAGGCTCTATGGCTACACCTTC. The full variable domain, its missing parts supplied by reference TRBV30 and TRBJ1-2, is SQTIHQWPATLVQPVGSPLSLECTVEGTSNPNLYWYRQAAGRGLQLLFYSVGIGQISSEVPQNLSASRPQDRQFILSSKKLLLSDSGFYLCAWSQDRLYGYTFGSGTRLTVV.

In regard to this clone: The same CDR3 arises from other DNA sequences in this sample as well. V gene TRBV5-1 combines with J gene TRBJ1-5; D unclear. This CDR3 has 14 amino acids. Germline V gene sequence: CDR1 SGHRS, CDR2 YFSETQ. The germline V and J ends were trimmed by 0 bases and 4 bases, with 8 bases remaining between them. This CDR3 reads CASSLDGGNQPQHF. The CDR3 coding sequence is TGCGCCAGCAGCTTGGATGGCGGGAATCAGCCCCAGCATTTT.

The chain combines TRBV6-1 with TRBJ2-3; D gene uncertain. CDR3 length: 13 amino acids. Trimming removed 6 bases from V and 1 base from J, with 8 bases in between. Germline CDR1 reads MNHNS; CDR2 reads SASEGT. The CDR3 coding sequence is TGTGCCAGCAGGCCCCTAGGCACAGATACGCAGTATTTT. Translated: CASRPLGTDTQYF.

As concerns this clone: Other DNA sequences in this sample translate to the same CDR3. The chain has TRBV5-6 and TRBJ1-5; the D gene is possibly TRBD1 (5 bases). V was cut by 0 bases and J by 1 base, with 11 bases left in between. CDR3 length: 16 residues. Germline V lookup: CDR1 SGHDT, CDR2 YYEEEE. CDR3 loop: CASSLGGQWSNQPQHF. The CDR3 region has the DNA TGTGCCAGCAGCTTGGGGGGCCAGTGGAGCAATCAGCCCCAGCATTTT.

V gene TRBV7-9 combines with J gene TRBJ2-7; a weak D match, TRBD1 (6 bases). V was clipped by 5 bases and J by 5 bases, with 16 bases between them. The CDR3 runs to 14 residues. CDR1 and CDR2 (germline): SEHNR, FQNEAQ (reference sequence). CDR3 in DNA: TGTGCCAGCAGCCAGTCGGACAGAGACCACGAGCAGTACTTC. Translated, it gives CASSQSDRDHEQYF.

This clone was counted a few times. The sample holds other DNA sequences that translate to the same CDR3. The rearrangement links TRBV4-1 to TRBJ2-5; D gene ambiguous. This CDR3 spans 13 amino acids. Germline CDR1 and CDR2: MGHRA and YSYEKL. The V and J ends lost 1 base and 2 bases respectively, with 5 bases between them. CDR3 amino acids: CASSQGVQETQYF. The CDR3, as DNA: TGCGCCAGCAGCCAAGGGGTTCAAGAGACCCAGTACTTC.

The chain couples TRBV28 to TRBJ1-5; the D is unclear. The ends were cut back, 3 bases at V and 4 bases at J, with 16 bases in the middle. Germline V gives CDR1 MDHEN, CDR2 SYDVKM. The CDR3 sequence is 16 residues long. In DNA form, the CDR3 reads TGTGCCAGCAGTTTCAGCGTAAGTCCCCTTAATCAGCCCCAGCATTTT. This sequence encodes CASSFSVSPLNQPQHF.

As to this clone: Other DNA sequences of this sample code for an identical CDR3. The CDR3 reads CASSLEGIITDTQYF. The CDR3, as DNA: TGTGCCAGCAGCTTAGAGGGGATTATCACAGATACGCAGTATTTT. The genes are TRBV5-4 and TRBJ2-3; D may be TRBD1 or TRBD2 (5 bases each). The ends were cut back, 2 bases at V and 2 bases at J, with 12 bases in the middle. CDR1 and CDR2 (germline): SGHNT, YYREEE (reference sequence). The CDR3 is 15 amino acids.

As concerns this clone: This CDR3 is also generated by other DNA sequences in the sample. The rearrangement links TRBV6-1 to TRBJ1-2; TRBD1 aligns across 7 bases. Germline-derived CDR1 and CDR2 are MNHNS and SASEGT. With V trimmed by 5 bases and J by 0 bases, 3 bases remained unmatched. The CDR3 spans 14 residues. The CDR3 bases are TGTGCCAGCAGTCCGACAGGGTCTAACTATGGCTACACCTTC. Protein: CASSPTGSNYGYTF.

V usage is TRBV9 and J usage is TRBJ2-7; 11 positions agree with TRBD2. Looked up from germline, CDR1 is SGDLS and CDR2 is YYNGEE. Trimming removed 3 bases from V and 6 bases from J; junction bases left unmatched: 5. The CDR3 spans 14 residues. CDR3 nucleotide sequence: TGTGCCAGCAGCGCTAGCGGGAGGACGGTCGAGCAGTACTTC. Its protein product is CASSASGRTVEQYF.

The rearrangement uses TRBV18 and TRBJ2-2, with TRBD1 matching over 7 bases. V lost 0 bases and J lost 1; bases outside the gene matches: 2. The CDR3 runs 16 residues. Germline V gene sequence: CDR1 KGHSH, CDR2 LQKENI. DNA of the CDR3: TGTGCCAGCTCACCACCGGGACAGCTGAACACCGGGGAGCTGTTTTTT. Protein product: CASSPPGQLNTGELFF.

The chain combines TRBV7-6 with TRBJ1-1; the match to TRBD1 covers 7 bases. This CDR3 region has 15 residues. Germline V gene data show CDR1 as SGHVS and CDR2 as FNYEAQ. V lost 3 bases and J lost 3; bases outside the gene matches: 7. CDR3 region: CASSFYRGMDTEAFF. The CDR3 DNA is TGTGCCAGCAGCTTTTACAGGGGAATGGACACTGAAGCTTTCTTT.

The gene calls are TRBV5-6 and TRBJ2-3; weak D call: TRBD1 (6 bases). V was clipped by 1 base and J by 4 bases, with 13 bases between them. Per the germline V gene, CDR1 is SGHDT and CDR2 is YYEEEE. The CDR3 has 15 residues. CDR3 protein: CASSLLQGPADTQYF. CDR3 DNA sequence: TGTGCCAGCAGCTTGTTACAGGGTCCCGCAGATACGCAGTATTTT.

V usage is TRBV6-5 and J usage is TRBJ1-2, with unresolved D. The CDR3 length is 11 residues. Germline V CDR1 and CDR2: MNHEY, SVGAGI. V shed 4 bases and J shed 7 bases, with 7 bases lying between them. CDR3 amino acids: CASSSFAGYTF. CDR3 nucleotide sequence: TGTGCCAGCAGTTCCTTTGCTGGCTACACCTTC.

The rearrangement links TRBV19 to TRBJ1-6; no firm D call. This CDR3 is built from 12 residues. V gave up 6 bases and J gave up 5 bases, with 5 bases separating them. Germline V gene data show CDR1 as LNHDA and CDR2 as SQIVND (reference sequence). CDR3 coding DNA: TGTGCCAGTAGAAAGAATAATTCACCCCTCCACTTT. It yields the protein CASRKNNSPLHF.

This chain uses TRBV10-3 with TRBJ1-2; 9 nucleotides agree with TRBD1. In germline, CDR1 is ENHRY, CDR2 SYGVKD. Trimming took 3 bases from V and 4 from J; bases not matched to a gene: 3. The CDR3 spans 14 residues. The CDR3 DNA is TGTGCCATCAGTGACTCGACAGGGGGCTATGGCTACACCTTC. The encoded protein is CAISDSTGGYGYTF.

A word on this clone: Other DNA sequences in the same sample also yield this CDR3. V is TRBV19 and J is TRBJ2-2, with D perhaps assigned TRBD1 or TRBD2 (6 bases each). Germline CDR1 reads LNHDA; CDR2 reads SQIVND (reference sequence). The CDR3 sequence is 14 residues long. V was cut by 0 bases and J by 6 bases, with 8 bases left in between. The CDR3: CASSIEGGAGELFF. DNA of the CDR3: TGTGCCAGTAGTATAGAGGGGGGCGCCGGGGAGCTGTTTTTT.

CDR3 sequence (DNA): TGCGCCAGCAGGAGAACCGGGACAGACAACACCGGGGAGCTGTTTTTT. This gives the protein CASRRTGTDNTGELFF. The chain is built from TRBV5-1 and TRBJ2-2; 7 bases match TRBD1. The CDR3 is 16 residues long. Germline-derived CDR1 and CDR2 are SGHRS and YFSETQ. Trimming took 5 bases from V and 2 from J; bases not matched to a gene: 9.

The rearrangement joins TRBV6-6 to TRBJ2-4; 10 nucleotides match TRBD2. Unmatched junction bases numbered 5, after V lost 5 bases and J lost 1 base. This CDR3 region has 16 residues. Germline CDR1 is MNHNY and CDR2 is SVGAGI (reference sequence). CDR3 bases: TGTGCCAGCAGTCCTAGCGGGAGTGTGGCCAAAAACATTCAGTACTTC. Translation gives CASSPSGSVAKNIQYF.